These T cell receptor beta chains were read from a single sample in a study of blood T cells in healthy people across ages. TCRdb re-derived calls from the 5' RACE reads in MiXCR, one entry per CDR3 protein. The sample has 500,000 to 550,000 distinct CDR3 sequences, 20% to 30% seen once. This same sample was also taken into another study, of T cells of mothers and their children.

Sequenced input: blood. The receptor set was obtained from a boy aged 5-17 years in good health. The CDR3 runs from the conserved cysteine through the conserved F or W. A D gene is named only where the DNA matches it firmly. Part of the rows lack a size; the others show once, few, many or a class for expanded clones.

size	D	V	J	CDR3	DNA
NA	NA	TRBV5-6	TRBJ1-2	CASSLVLQDGYTF	TGTGCCAGCAGCTTGGTTCTGCAGGATGGCTACACCTTC
few	NA	TRBV7-2	TRBJ1-2	CASSFISANYGYTF	TGTGCCAGCAGCTTCATAAGCGCTAACTATGGCTACACCTTC
NA	NA	TRBV20-1	TRBJ1-4	CSATGGGDEKLFF	TGCAGTGCTACGGGCGGGGGGGATGAAAAACTGTTTTTT
NA	NA	TRBV7-3	TRBJ2-1	CASSPSRGDEQFF	TGTGCCAGCAGCCCGTCACGCGGCGATGAGCAGTTCTTC
NA	TRBD1	TRBV10-3	TRBJ2-3	CAISESDRGTDTQYF	TGTGCCATCAGTGAGTCGGACAGGGGAACAGATACGCAGTATTTT
NA	NA	TRBV4-3	TRBJ1-2	CASSQDHARPNGYTF	TGCGCCAGCAGCCAAGATCACGCGCGCCCGAATGGCTACACCTTC
NA	NA	TRBV24-1	TRBJ2-1	CATSDFLDEQFF	TGTGCCACCAGTGATTTCCTCGATGAGCAGTTCTTC
few	TRBD1	TRBV28	TRBJ2-3	CASGLRGRSTDTQYF	TGTGCCAGCGGTCTAAGGGGGCGTAGCACAGATACGCAGTATTTT
NA	NA	TRBV7-8	TRBJ2-7	CASSTTGYEQYF	TGTGCCAGCAGCACAACAGGCTACGAGCAGTACTTC
few	NA	TRBV10-3	TRBJ2-3	CAISESSVSEAQYF	TGTGCCATCAGTGAGTCGAGTGTGTCTGAGGCGCAGTATTTT
few	NA	TRBV9	TRBJ1-6	CASSPRGGHSYNSPLHF	TGTGCCAGCAGCCCCCGGGGAGGTCACTCCTATAATTCACCCCTCCACTTT
NA	TRBD2	TRBV12-3/TRBV12-4	TRBJ2-3	CASSGASGSHTQYF	TGTGCCAGCAGTGGGGCTAGCGGTTCCCATACGCAGTATTTT
NA	TRBD1	TRBV6-1	TRBJ2-2	CASRPPGGTGGEIGELFF	TGTGCCAGCAGACCCCCAGGAGGGACAGGGGGCGAAATCGGGGAGCTGTTTTTT
few	TRBD1	TRBV30	TRBJ2-7	CAWSDGRVRGFLKPYEQYF	TGTGCCTGGAGTGACGGGCGAGTCAGGGGGTTCCTTAAACCCTACGAGCAGTACTTC
few	NA	TRBV6-5	TRBJ2-5	CASSLQAKETQYF	TGTGCCAGCAGTTTGCAGGCTAAAGAGACCCAGTACTTC
NA	NA	TRBV6-2/TRBV6-3	TRBJ2-4	CASRYYPGPAKNIQYF	TGTGCCAGCAGATACTATCCGGGCCCAGCCAAAAACATTCAGTACTTC
few	NA	TRBV6-6	TRBJ2-1	CASSVQGYNEQFF	TGTGCCAGCAGTGTACAGGGCTACAATGAGCAGTTCTTC
NA	NA	TRBV6-2/TRBV6-3	TRBJ2-7	CASIDGGSYEQYF	TGTGCCAGCATAGATGGAGGGTCCTACGAGCAGTACTTC
few	NA	TRBV12-3/TRBV12-4	TRBJ2-7	CASRGWLQDYEQYF	TGTGCCAGTCGGGGGTGGTTGCAGGACTACGAGCAGTACTTC
NA	TRBD1	TRBV20-1	TRBJ2-1	CSARTGVDRNEQFF	TGCAGTGCTAGGACAGGGGTAGATAGGAATGAGCAGTTCTTC
few	TRBD1	TRBV12-3/TRBV12-4	TRBJ1-1	CASSNLGQKVYTEAFF	TGTGCCAGCAGTAACCTGGGACAGAAGGTATATACTGAAGCTTTCTTT
NA	NA	TRBV28	TRBJ1-2	CASSLSRTAGYGYTF	TGTGCCAGCAGTTTATCCAGGACGGCGGGCTATGGCTACACCTTC